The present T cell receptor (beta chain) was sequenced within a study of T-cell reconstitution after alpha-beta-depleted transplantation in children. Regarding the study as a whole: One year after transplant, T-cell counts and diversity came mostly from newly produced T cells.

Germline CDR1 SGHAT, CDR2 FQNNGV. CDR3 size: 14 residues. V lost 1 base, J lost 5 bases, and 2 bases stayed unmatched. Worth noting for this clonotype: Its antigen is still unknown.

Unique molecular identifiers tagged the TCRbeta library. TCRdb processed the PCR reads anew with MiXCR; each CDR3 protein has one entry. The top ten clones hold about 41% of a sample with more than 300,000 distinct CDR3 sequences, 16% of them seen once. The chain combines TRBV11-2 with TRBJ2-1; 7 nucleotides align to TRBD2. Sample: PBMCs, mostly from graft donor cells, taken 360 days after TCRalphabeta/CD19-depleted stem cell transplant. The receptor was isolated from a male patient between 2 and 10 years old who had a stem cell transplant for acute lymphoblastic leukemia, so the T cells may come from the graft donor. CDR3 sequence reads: CASSLGAGNNEQFF. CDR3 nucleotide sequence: TGTGCCAGCAGCTTAGGAGCGGGGAACAATGAGCAGTTCTTC.